The rows below give T cell receptor beta chains drawn from one sample of a study of T cells in localized non-small cell lung cancer. Method: immunoSEQ multiplex PCR; TCRdb's copy keeps in-frame clones and lacks some. The sample lists 2,000 to 2,500 clones, approximately 30% occurring once. Specimen: normal lung tissue next to the tumor, collected before any cancer treatment. All receptors come from a male donor at least 60 years old with stage II lung adenocarcinoma. The CDR3 runs from the conserved cysteine through the conserved F or W. A D gene is named only where the DNA matches it firmly. Clone size is stated in some rows and not others, as once, few, many or a class when expanded.

d_gene: NA; abundance: few; j_gene: TRBJ1-1; v_gene: TRBV11-3; CDR3nt: TGTGCCAGCAGCTCGGGACGGAGTATGAACACTGAAGCTTTCTTT; CDR3aa: CASSSGRSMNTEAFF
d_gene: NA; abundance: NA; j_gene: TRBJ2-1; v_gene: TRBV19; CDR3nt: TGTGCCAGTAGTATAGGGGGGGCTCTACTCAATGAGCAGTTCTTC; CDR3aa: CASSIGGALLNEQFF
d_gene: TRBD1; abundance: few; j_gene: TRBJ1-6; v_gene: TRBV30; CDR3nt: TGTGCCTGGAGCTGGACAGGGTTTAGGTCACCCCTCCACTTT; CDR3aa: CAWSWTGFRSPLHF
d_gene: NA; abundance: few; j_gene: TRBJ1-5; v_gene: TRBV9; CDR3nt: TGTGCCAGCAGTCTGGATTTAAGTCAGCCCCAGCATTTT; CDR3aa: CASSLDLSQPQHF
d_gene: NA; abundance: NA; j_gene: TRBJ1-5; v_gene: TRBV6-4; CDR3nt: TGTGCCAGCAGTCTGGTTCTGCCCCAGCATTTT; CDR3aa: CASSLVLPQHF
d_gene: NA; abundance: few; j_gene: TRBJ2-5; v_gene: TRBV27; CDR3nt: TGTGCCAGCAGTTTCCGGGGCGGTGTCGAGACCCAGTACTTC; CDR3aa: CASSFRGGVETQYF
d_gene: TRBD1; abundance: medium-sized; j_gene: TRBJ2-1; v_gene: TRBV6-8; CDR3nt: TGTGCCAGCAGTTACTCCTTCCTGGGACAGGGGGCAAAGCAGTTCTTC; CDR3aa: CASSYSFLGQGAKQFF
d_gene: NA; abundance: medium-sized; j_gene: TRBJ1-1; v_gene: TRBV11-3; CDR3nt: TGTGCCAGCAGCCCAAATATCGGGGGAAGAGACACTGAAGCTTTCTTT; CDR3aa: CASSPNIGGRDTEAFF
d_gene: NA; abundance: few; j_gene: TRBJ1-2; v_gene: TRBV9; CDR3nt: TGTGCCAGCAGCGTAGGTCCAGACCCATATGGCTACACCTTC; CDR3aa: CASSVGPDPYGYTF
d_gene: NA; abundance: NA; j_gene: TRBJ2-3; v_gene: TRBV11-3; CDR3nt: TGTGCCAGCAGCCAATTTGGCGTATCTAGCACAGATACGCAGTATTTT; CDR3aa: CASSQFGVSSTDTQYF
d_gene: NA; abundance: few; j_gene: TRBJ2-3; v_gene: TRBV9; CDR3nt: TGTGCCAGCAGCGGAGAGGGCGGGGACCTCACAGATACGCAGTATTTT; CDR3aa: CASSGEGGDLTDTQYF
d_gene: NA; abundance: few; j_gene: TRBJ1-1; v_gene: TRBV6-8; CDR3nt: TGTGCCAGCAGCGGGTCAGGGCGGACTGAAGCTTTCTTT; CDR3aa: CASSGSGRTEAFF
d_gene: NA; abundance: large; j_gene: TRBJ2-7; v_gene: TRBV11-3; CDR3nt: TGTGCCAGCAGCCAACCCCTAGCGACATTAAACGAGCAGTACTTC; CDR3aa: CASSQPLATLNEQYF
d_gene: NA; abundance: large; j_gene: TRBJ2-7; v_gene: TRBV6-1; CDR3nt: TGTGCCAGCAGTGAAGCCCCCTCAGGCGAGCAGTACTTC; CDR3aa: CASSEAPSGEQYF
d_gene: NA; abundance: few; j_gene: TRBJ1-1; v_gene: TRBV11-3; CDR3nt: TGTGCCAGCAGCCTCCCGGGGGGCATGGACACTGAAGCTTTCTTT; CDR3aa: CASSLPGGMDTEAFF
d_gene: NA; abundance: NA; j_gene: TRBJ1-3; v_gene: TRBV19; CDR3nt: TGTGCCAGTAGTATTACCCCACAGCCTGGAAACACCATATATTTT; CDR3aa: CASSITPQPGNTIYF
d_gene: NA; abundance: many; j_gene: TRBJ1-2; v_gene: TRBV7-5; CDR3nt: TGTGCCAGCAGCCCTTCCGGGCCGCGACATGGCTACACCTTC; CDR3aa: CASSPSGPRHGYTF
d_gene: NA; abundance: NA; j_gene: TRBJ2-7; v_gene: TRBV9; CDR3nt: TGTGCCAGCAGCGCAATCTTGGAGGACGAGCAGTACTTC; CDR3aa: CASSAILEDEQYF
d_gene: TRBD1; abundance: large; j_gene: TRBJ2-4; v_gene: TRBV11-3; CDR3nt: TGTGCCAGCAGCTCGGACAGGGGAAGAAACATTCAGTACTTC; CDR3aa: CASSSDRGRNIQYF
d_gene: NA; abundance: medium-sized; j_gene: TRBJ1-2; v_gene: TRBV9; CDR3nt: TGTGCCAGCAGTGATAGGGGACCGACGCACTATGGCTACACCTTC; CDR3aa: CASSDRGPTHYGYTF
d_gene: NA; abundance: NA; j_gene: TRBJ1-1; v_gene: TRBV11-3; CDR3nt: TGTGCCAGCAGCTTAGGCCAGGAGAACACTGAAGCTTTCTTT; CDR3aa: CASSLGQENTEAFF
d_gene: NA; abundance: NA; j_gene: TRBJ2-7; v_gene: TRBV29-1; CDR3nt: TGCAGCGTAATGGACGGACGCTACGAGCAGTACTTC; CDR3aa: CSVMDGRYEQYF
d_gene: NA; abundance: few; j_gene: TRBJ2-6; v_gene: TRBV6-8; CDR3nt: TGTGCCACCTCGACGGGGAAGGTTGGGGCCAACGTCCTGACTTTC; CDR3aa: CATSTGKVGANVLTF
d_gene: TRBD1; abundance: NA; j_gene: TRBJ2-2; v_gene: TRBV19; CDR3nt: TGTGCCAGTAGTATTCAGGGGGTCGGGGAGCTGTTTTTT; CDR3aa: CASSIQGVGELFF
d_gene: NA; abundance: large; j_gene: TRBJ2-5; v_gene: TRBV6-8; CDR3nt: TGTGCCAGCAGTCCGGGACCCCAAGAGACCCAGTACTTC; CDR3aa: CASSPGPQETQYF
d_gene: NA; abundance: NA; j_gene: TRBJ2-5; v_gene: TRBV9; CDR3nt: TGTGCCAGCAGCGACCCACGTAAGACCCAGTACTTC; CDR3aa: CASSDPRKTQYF
d_gene: TRBD1; abundance: NA; j_gene: TRBJ1-1; v_gene: TRBV9; CDR3nt: TGTGCCAGCAGCCCCACAAGGACAGGGGTCACTGAAGCTTTCTTT; CDR3aa: CASSPTRTGVTEAFF
d_gene: NA; abundance: NA; j_gene: TRBJ2-3; v_gene: TRBV19; CDR3nt: TGTGCCAGTAGTATGGAACGGAGGGCAGATACGCAGTATTTT; CDR3aa: CASSMERRADTQYF
d_gene: TRBD1; abundance: NA; j_gene: TRBJ2-2; v_gene: TRBV30; CDR3nt: TGTGCCTGGGCGACAGGGTTGATTTCTGGGTCTTACACCGGGGAGCTGTTTTTT; CDR3aa: CAWATGLISGSYTGELFF
d_gene: TRBD1; abundance: many; j_gene: TRBJ1-2; v_gene: TRBV11-3; CDR3nt: TGTGCCAGCAGCACATCCGGGACAGGGTACTATGGCTACACCTTC; CDR3aa: CASSTSGTGYYGYTF
d_gene: NA; abundance: medium-sized; j_gene: TRBJ1-5; v_gene: TRBV11-3; CDR3nt: TGTGCCAGCAGCGCACAACAGTGGTATAGCAATCAGCCCCAGCATTTT; CDR3aa: CASSAQQWYSNQPQHF
d_gene: TRBD2; abundance: few; j_gene: TRBJ2-3; v_gene: TRBV6-8; CDR3nt: TGTGCCAGCAGTCTCCAGGGCGGGGGAACAGATACGCAGTATTTT; CDR3aa: CASSLQGGGTDTQYF
d_gene: TRBD1; abundance: NA; j_gene: TRBJ1-2; v_gene: TRBV28; CDR3nt: TGTGCCAGCAGTAATACAGGGGGCGGGAATGGCTACACCTTC; CDR3aa: CASSNTGGGNGYTF
d_gene: TRBD1; abundance: NA; j_gene: TRBJ2-7; v_gene: TRBV6-8; CDR3nt: TGTGCCAGCAGTGGTAGGGACAGGGGGCGCGGGGAGCAGTACTTC; CDR3aa: CASSGRDRGRGEQYF
d_gene: TRBD1; abundance: NA; j_gene: TRBJ1-4; v_gene: TRBV14; CDR3nt: TGTGCCAGCAGCCCGGGACAGAATAATGAAAAACTGTTTTTT; CDR3aa: CASSPGQNNEKLFF
d_gene: TRBD2; abundance: few; j_gene: TRBJ2-3; v_gene: TRBV30; CDR3nt: TGTGCCTGGAGTGGGCTGACTAGCGGGGGAGCGAGGGATCCAGATACGCAGTATTTT; CDR3aa: CAWSGLTSGGARDPDTQYF
d_gene: TRBD2; abundance: NA; j_gene: TRBJ2-5; v_gene: TRBV18; CDR3nt: TGTGCCAGCTCACCACGAGGGTGGGCGGGAGCCCAAGAGACCCAGTACTTC; CDR3aa: CASSPRGWAGAQETQYF
d_gene: NA; abundance: NA; j_gene: TRBJ2-7; v_gene: TRBV19; CDR3nt: TGTGCCAGTAGTATTCGAGGGGGGGCCTACGAGCAGTACTTC; CDR3aa: CASSIRGGAYEQYF
d_gene: NA; abundance: few; j_gene: TRBJ2-7; v_gene: TRBV18; CDR3nt: TGTGCCAGCTCACCAACGACCCAGGGTGGCGAGCAGTACTTC; CDR3aa: CASSPTTQGGEQYF
d_gene: TRBD1; abundance: NA; j_gene: TRBJ1-2; v_gene: TRBV30; CDR3nt: TGTGCCTGGATCAGGGACAGGGTCATATACACCTTC; CDR3aa: CAWIRDRVIYTF
d_gene: NA; abundance: few; j_gene: TRBJ1-2; v_gene: TRBV11-3; CDR3nt: TGTGCCAGCAGCCCCTGGGGCCCCTACTCCTATGGCTACACCTTC; CDR3aa: CASSPWGPYSYGYTF
d_gene: NA; abundance: NA; j_gene: TRBJ1-4; v_gene: TRBV12-5; CDR3nt: TGTGCTAGTGGGTCGGGACCCCTTGGTGAAAAACTGTTTTTT; CDR3aa: CASGSGPLGEKLFF
d_gene: NA; abundance: NA; j_gene: TRBJ1-1; v_gene: TRBV11-3; CDR3nt: TGTGCCAGCAGCTTAGGTGGGCGGATGAACACTGAAGCTTTCTTT; CDR3aa: CASSLGGRMNTEAFF
d_gene: NA; abundance: few; j_gene: TRBJ2-7; v_gene: TRBV11-3; CDR3nt: TGTGCCAGCAGCTCGTCCAGCGGCTCCTACGAGCAGTACTTC; CDR3aa: CASSSSSGSYEQYF